These 10 T cell receptor beta chains were all obtained from the same sample, sequenced in a study of OX40 agonist ivuxolimab in advanced cancers. The data were produced by immunoSEQ multiplex PCR, yet TCRdb's version contains in-frame clones alone and is incomplete. This sample has about 52,000 clones; roughly 91% occur once, and the top ten carry approximately 23%. The material was CD4+ or CD8+ T cells sorted from blood, obtained in a trial of the OX40 agonist ivuxolimab. The receptor set was obtained from an adult with an advanced solid tumor such as melanoma, head and neck, liver or kidney cancer.

The V gene is TRBV28, the J gene TRBJ2-5; D gene uncertain. Trimming removed 2 bases from V and 2 bases from J, with 15 bases in between. Looked up from germline, CDR1 is MDHEN and CDR2 is SYDVKM. The CDR3 loop spans 16 amino acids. Written as DNA, the CDR3 is TGTGCCAGCAGTTTAGGGTCAGGCTTGGGACAAGAGACCCAGTACTTC. It is translated as CASSLGSGLGQETQYF.

The V call is TRBV6-5, the J call TRBJ2-2, with 7 bases that match TRBD1. Germline CDR1 MNHEY, CDR2 SVGAGI. The CDR3 is 16 residues long. The V segment lost 3 bases and the J segment 4 bases; nucleotides outside the gene matches: 8. The CDR3 coding sequence is TGTGCCAGCAGTTATCCAGACAGGGTGGGCACCGGGGAGCTGTTTTTT. The encoded protein is CASSYPDRVGTGELFF.

The gene calls are TRBV6-6 and TRBJ1-5; D is unclear. The CDR3 has 14 amino acids. The V end was cut by 4 bases, the J end by 3 bases, with 10 bases between. Germline CDR1 is MNHNY and CDR2 is SVGAGI (reference sequence). CDR3: CASSWGSVNQPQHF. CDR3 coding DNA: TGTGCCAGCAGTTGGGGATCCGTCAATCAGCCCCAGCATTTT.

The V and J genes are TRBV11-2 and TRBJ2-1, with D possibly matching TRBD2 (6 bases). CDR1 is SGHAT and CDR2 is FQNNGV in the germline V gene. CDR3 length: 13 residues. V was clipped by 8 bases and J by 1 base, with 9 bases between them. CDR3 amino acids: CASLGGSYNEQFF. DNA of the CDR3: TGTGCCAGCTTGGGGGGTTCCTACAATGAGCAGTTCTTC.

The chain combines TRBV4-3 with TRBJ2-3; D is uncertain. CDR3 length: 14 residues. Looked up from germline, CDR1 is LGHNA and CDR2 is YSLEER. Trimming cost V 1 base and J 5 bases, with 10 bases left between them. The CDR3 DNA reads as TGCGCCAGCAGCCAAGCCGAGACGGGAGATACGCAGTATTTT. This sequence encodes CASSQAETGDTQYF.

The V call is TRBV19, the J call TRBJ2-3; no firm D call. V was shortened by 6 bases and J by 3 bases, with 10 bases between the two germline ends. The CDR3 runs 13 residues. CDR1 is LNHDA, CDR2 SQIVND, per germline (reference sequence). The CDR3 coding sequence is TGTGCCAGTAGCCTCATTTGGACAGATACGCAGTATTTT. Translated: CASSLIWTDTQYF.

The chain uses TRBV28 and TRBJ1-6; 7 nucleotides agree with TRBD1. The CDR3 consists of 16 residues. Trimming at V came to 2 bases and at J to 6 bases, leaving 7 bases not matched to a gene. Germline loops: CDR1 MDHEN, CDR2 SYDVKM. The CDR3 DNA follows: TGTGCCAGCAGTTTAGAAAGGGGGCCGAGTAATTCACCCCTCCACTTT. Its protein product is CASSLERGPSNSPLHF.

This rearrangement joins TRBV11-2 to TRBJ1-1, with D tentatively TRBD1 (5 bases). Looked up from germline, CDR1 is SGHAT and CDR2 is FQNNGV. This CDR3 has 15 amino acids. The germline V and J ends were trimmed by 4 bases and 0 bases, with 12 bases remaining between them. CDR3 amino acids: CASSSPDNMNTEAFF. CDR3 nucleotides: TGTGCCAGCAGCTCCCCGGACAACATGAACACTGAAGCTTTCTTT.

V is TRBV27 and J is TRBJ1-2; D uncertain. V lost 3 bases, J lost 4 bases, and 12 bases lay in between. The CDR3 runs 14 residues. Germline V CDR1 and CDR2: MNHEY, SMNVEV (reference sequence). The CDR3 DNA sequence: TGTGCCAGCAGTTTCGCCTGGAGCGGCTATGGCTACACCTTC. It is translated as CASSFAWSGYGYTF.

The V and J genes are TRBV4-3 and TRBJ1-2, with 7 bases matching TRBD1. The ends lost 1 base at V and 8 bases at J; junction bases unmatched: 10. CDR1 and CDR2 (germline): LGHNA, YSLEER. This CDR3 comprises 15 residues. The CDR3 coding sequence is TGCGCCAGCAGCCAAGGGACAGGCCTCAACCCCGGCTACACCTTC. Encoded protein: CASSQGTGLNPGYTF.